Following are 2 T cell receptor beta chains from one sample sequenced in a study of cytomegalovirus exposure and HLA in healthy donors (dated by TCRdb to 2016 to 2017). Libraries came from the immunoSEQ multiplex PCR assay. A mixture of 60 forward primers for TCR Vbeta segments and 13 reverse primers for TCR Jbeta segments was used in the multiplex PCR. TCRdb provides this immuneACCESS table in a form limited to in-frame rearrangements. Some clones are lacking; in checked studies, under half of them reflect an unresolved V gene, and why the rest are absent is not known. Counted in this sample were 150,000 or so clones; 70% to 90% of them appeared once. More than 2% of the sample comes from the top ten. Sequenced material: PBMCs. The receptor set was obtained from a young man in good health and CMV-seropositive.

The chain recombines TRBV5-6 with TRBJ2-1, with 9 bases identical to TRBD1. In germline, CDR1 is SGHDT, CDR2 YYEEEE. After removal of 6 bases from V and 7 bases from J, the junction contained 14 bases not matched to a gene. This CDR3 has 16 amino acids. CDR3 sequence reads: CASTPQGAQYRNEQFF. CDR3 nucleotide sequence: TGTGCCAGCACCCCACAGGGGGCACAATATAGGAATGAGCAGTTCTTC.

The V call is TRBV5-5, the J call TRBJ2-5; a weak D match, TRBD2 (7 bases). The germline CDR1 and CDR2 sequences are SGHKS and YYEKEE (reference sequence). This CDR3 is 15 amino acids long. V was clipped by 9 bases and J by 1 base, with 19 bases between them. The CDR3 DNA sequence: TGTGCCACTACGGCGGGGGTAGGGGGCCAAGAGACCCAGTACTTC. Protein product: CATTAGVGGQETQYF.